The subject of this entry is one T cell receptor (beta chain). Its matching antigen is unknown. The source of the sample is a study of T cell repertoires in cytomegalovirus infection. TCRdb re-called the reads through MiXCR, storing one row per CDR3 protein. The sample records some 920,000 distinct CDR3 sequences, less than 40% being singletons. Trimming stripped 2 bases from V and 4 bases from J, with 8 bases between. CDR1 WNHNN and CDR2 SYGVQD come from the germline V gene (reference sequence). The CDR3 is 13 amino acids. V gene TRBV10-1 combines with J gene TRBJ1-2; D is unclear. The sample consisted of cultured CD8+ T cells from PBMCs, taken from culture after CMV antigen stimulation. The source is a human donor in good health (CMV status not recorded). Some clones in this sample may be carry-over from other donors' samples. This chain's CDR3 is CASSERTVYGYTF. For the CDR3, the DNA is TGCGCCAGCAGTGAGCGGACGGTCTATGGCTACACCTTC.